What follows are 28 T cell receptor beta chains derived from one specimen sequenced in a study of T cells in localized non-small cell lung cancer. Method: immunoSEQ multiplex PCR; TCRdb's copy keeps in-frame clones and lacks some. Here the sample spans approximately 29,000 clones, 80% to 85% being singletons. Sample: peripheral blood mononuclear cells, taken before any cancer treatment. The receptors originated from a man aged 35-75 years with stage III lung adenocarcinoma.

This chain links TRBV29-1 with TRBJ2-1; 8 bases align to TRBD2. The CDR3 runs to 12 residues. The germline V gene has CDR1 SQVTM and CDR2 ANQGSEA. The junction had 3 bases not matched to a gene; V was cut back by 1 base and J by 10 bases. The CDR3 DNA follows: TGCAGCGTTGAAGGACTAGCGACCGAGCAGTTCTTC. It codes for CSVEGLATEQFF.

The rearrangement links TRBV2 to TRBJ1-5, with D perhaps matching TRBD1 (6 bases). Trimming removed 8 bases from V and 9 bases from J, with 14 bases in between. This CDR3 is built from 12 residues. From germline, CDR1 is SNHLY and CDR2 FYNNEI. The CDR3 DNA sequence: TGTGCCAGCGGGGGCCTGTTTGGGCCCCAGCATTTT. Protein sequence: CASGGLFGPQHF.

The V call is TRBV5-1, the J call TRBJ1-4; D is possibly TRBD1 (6 bases). CDR1 and CDR2 (germline): SGHRS, YFSETQ. The CDR3 totals 15 residues. V was trimmed by 3 bases and J by 8 bases, leaving 17 bases between them. The CDR3 nucleotides are TGCGCCAGCAGCTCCAACCACAGGGAGGGGGAAAAACTGTTTTTT. Amino acid sequence: CASSSNHREGEKLFF.

This clone has a single count. The V and J genes are TRBV5-4 and TRBJ2-6, with D tentatively TRBD1 or TRBD2 (5 bases each). V lost 3 bases, J lost 0 bases, and 16 bases lay in between. The CDR3 totals 18 residues. Germline V CDR1 and CDR2: SGHNT, YYREEE (reference sequence). CDR3 DNA sequence: TGTGCCAGCAGCTCTACCACCGGGACCTACTCTGGGGCCAACGTCCTGACTTTC. Translated: CASSSTTGTYSGANVLTF.

V gene TRBV10-3 combines with J gene TRBJ1-5, with D tentatively TRBD1 (6 bases). V was shortened by 3 bases and J by 6 bases, with 18 bases between the two germline ends. Germline loops: CDR1 ENHRY, CDR2 SYGVKD. This CDR3 region has 16 residues. The CDR3 DNA reads as TGTGCCATCAGTGAAGGGGGAACGGGTGTGGGTCAGCCCCAGCATTTT. Protein product: CAISEGGTGVGQPQHF.

This chain uses TRBV7-2 with TRBJ2-1; 7 positions match TRBD2. The germline CDR1 and CDR2 sequences are SGHTA and FQGNSA. J was trimmed by 5 bases and V by 1 base; bases with no gene match: 5. The CDR3 is 15 residues long. CDR3 amino acids: CASSLVGGGNNEQFF. CDR3 DNA: TGTGCCAGCAGCTTAGTTGGGGGGGGAAACAATGAGCAGTTCTTC.

In regard to this clone: In the same sample, other DNA sequences code for this CDR3. The chain recombines TRBV4-1 with TRBJ1-2, with D hard to call. The V gene lost 0 bases and the J gene lost 13 bases, with 33 bases spanning the gap. CDR1 is MGHRA and CDR2 is YSYEKL in the germline V gene. This CDR3 has 19 amino acids. The CDR3 bases are TGCGCCAGCAGCCAAGATCTTTTAGGGCCCACTAATAGTATTTCCGGCCCCACCTTC. Its translation is CASSQDLLGPTNSISGPTF.

The chain uses TRBV18 and TRBJ1-2; D perhaps matches TRBD1 (5 bases). Trimming left V 6 bases short and J 6 bases short, with 17 bases between. Germline V gene sequence: CDR1 KGHSH, CDR2 LQKENI. There are 14 residues in the CDR3. The chain's CDR3 is CASSLTGELNGYTF. CDR3 DNA: TGTGCCAGCTCGCTCACGGGGGAGTTAAATGGCTACACCTTC.

The CDR3 DNA follows: TGTGCCAGTAGTATAGAAGGGGGAGTACAGCAGTTCTTC. It specifies CASSIEGGVQQFF. This chain connects TRBV19 to TRBJ2-1; D perhaps matches TRBD1 (6 bases). The CDR3 has 13 amino acids. The V and J ends lost 0 bases and 11 bases respectively, with 11 bases between them. Germline V gives CDR1 LNHDA, CDR2 SQIVND (reference sequence).

The chain is built from TRBV20-1 and TRBJ2-5, with TRBD2 matching 11 bases. CDR1 is DFQATT and CDR2 is SNEGSKA in the germline V gene (reference sequence). The CDR3 consists of 11 residues. V was pared by 7 bases and J by 9 bases, with 4 bases of the junction left unmatched. The DNA for the CDR3 is TGCAGTGGTTGGGGACTAGCGGCCCAGTACTTC. Amino acids: CSGWGLAAQYF.

This chain connects TRBV27 to TRBJ1-1, with a possible D match to TRBD1 (5 bases). The V and J ends lost 2 bases and 5 bases respectively, with 12 bases between them. CDR1 and CDR2 from the germline V gene are MNHEY and SMNVEV (reference sequence). This CDR3 has 14 amino acids. CDR3 nucleotides: TGTGCCAGCAGTTTACAGGGAGAGGGTACTGAAGCTTTCTTT. Translation: CASSLQGEGTEAFF.

The V gene is TRBV11-2, the J gene TRBJ2-7, with unresolved D. CDR3 size: 15 residues. Between the trimmed V and J ends, which lost 0 bases and 4 bases, there was a span of 13 bases. Germline-derived CDR1 and CDR2 are SGHAT and FQNNGV. CDR3 protein: CASSLDGGTFYEQYF. In DNA form, the CDR3 reads TGTGCCAGCAGCTTAGACGGCGGTACCTTTTACGAGCAGTACTTC.

This sequence joins TRBV29-1 and TRBJ1-2; perhaps TRBD1 as D (6 bases). The V gene lost 7 bases and the J gene lost 0 bases, with 15 bases spanning the gap. Germline loops: CDR1 SQVTM, CDR2 ANQGSEA. The CDR3 totals 14 residues. CDR3 residues: CSGGERTANYGYTF. DNA for the CDR3: TGCAGCGGGGGCGAGCGGACAGCTAACTATGGCTACACCTTC.

CDR3 DNA: TGTGCCAGCAGCTGGGACGGGCACTCTGGGGCCAACGTCCTGACTTTC. Translating gives CASSWDGHSGANVLTF. The chain couples TRBV2 to TRBJ2-6, with D possibly called TRBD1 or TRBD2 (5 bases each). Trimming pared 6 bases from V and 0 bases from J, leaving 12 bases between. Per the germline V gene, CDR1 is SNHLY and CDR2 is FYNNEI. CDR3 size: 16 residues.

This chain joins TRBV6-1 and TRBJ1-5; D gene uncertain. Deletions cut 6 bases from V and 1 base from J, with 13 bases between. This CDR3 region has 15 residues. Germline assignment: CDR1 MNHNS and CDR2 SASEGT. The CDR3 reads CASRDRTGSNQPQHF. The DNA of the CDR3 is TGTGCCAGCAGGGACCGTACGGGGAGCAATCAGCCCCAGCATTTT.

In its sample, this clone was seen once. The rearrangement joins TRBV19 to TRBJ2-6; D not resolved. Trimming removed 6 bases from V and 0 bases from J, with 6 bases in between. CDR3 size: 14 residues. Looked up from germline, CDR1 is LNHDA and CDR2 is SQIVND (reference sequence). The CDR3 sequence is CASRSPSGANVLTF. The CDR3 nucleotides are TGTGCCAGTAGATCGCCCTCTGGGGCCAACGTCCTGACTTTC.

The J gene is TRBJ2-5, the V gene TRBV7-6; 7 nucleotides align to TRBD2. V gave up 2 bases and J gave up 6 bases; unmatched junction bases: 9. Germline values: CDR1 SGHVS, CDR2 FNYEAQ. The CDR3 covers 15 residues. The CDR3 DNA sequence: TGTGCCAGCAGCTTATCCCGACTAGCCGGCCAGACCCAGTACTTC. Protein sequence: CASSLSRLAGQTQYF.

The V gene is TRBV27, the J gene TRBJ2-7; possibly TRBD1 for D (5 bases). V shed 6 bases and J shed 4 bases, with 28 bases lying between them. The germline gives CDR1 MNHEY, CDR2 SMNVEV (reference sequence). This CDR3 is built from 18 residues. CDR3: CASRPNKGSSRLIYEQYF. The CDR3 nucleotides are TGTGCCAGCAGGCCGAACAAGGGGTCCTCTCGTCTAATATACGAGCAGTACTTC.

This CDR3 is CASSKTGSEVDGYTF. Written as DNA, the CDR3 is TGTGCCAGCAGTAAGACAGGGTCTGAAGTGGATGGCTACACCTTC. The chain uses TRBV6-1 and TRBJ1-2; 7 bases line up with TRBD1. J gave up 6 bases and V 5 bases, and 12 bases lay outside the gene matches. Germline V gene sequence: CDR1 MNHNS, CDR2 SASEGT. The CDR3 contains 15 residues.

The chain joins TRBV14 to TRBJ1-1, with D possibly TRBD1 on 5 matching bases. Germline V gene sequence: CDR1 SGHDN, CDR2 FVKESK. The CDR3 has 14 amino acids. V was pared by 4 bases and J by 3 bases, with 12 bases between. CDR3 in DNA: TGTGCCAGCAGCCCATTTACGGGGGACACTGAAGCTTTCTTT. This codes for CASSPFTGDTEAFF.

This sequence joins TRBV2 and TRBJ2-2; D may be TRBD1 (5 bases). The length of the CDR3 is 16 residues. V was trimmed by 1 base and J by 6 bases, leaving 15 bases between them. Per the germline V gene, CDR1 is SNHLY and CDR2 is FYNNEI. CDR3 nucleotides: TGTGCCAGCAGTGAAGAGGGGCCCCCCTGGGCCGGGGAGCTGTTTTTT. Its translation: CASSEEGPPWAGELFF.

The chain employs TRBV7-2 and TRBJ1-2; TRBD1 is a possible D gene (6 bases). Germline V gene lookup returns CDR1 SGHTA and CDR2 FQGNSA. There are 14 residues in the CDR3. V lost 1 base to trimming and J lost 2 bases, with 8 bases between them. Here the CDR3 reads CASSLVGGNYGYTF. Written as DNA, the CDR3 is TGTGCCAGCAGCTTAGTAGGGGGGAACTATGGCTACACCTTC.

This clone was counted a single time. The chain has TRBV27 and TRBJ2-7, with TRBD1 as a possible D gene (6 bases). The CDR3 has 14 residues. Germline CDR1 reads MNHEY; CDR2 reads SMNVEV (reference sequence). The V end was cut by 7 bases, the J end by 6 bases, with 19 bases between. The CDR3 is CASKAMAGVFEQYF. CDR3 nucleotides: TGTGCCAGCAAGGCTATGGCAGGGGTCTTCGAGCAGTACTTC.

The rearrangement joins TRBV9 to TRBJ1-6; a weak D match, TRBD1 (5 bases). The length of the CDR3 is 17 residues. Germline loops: CDR1 SGDLS, CDR2 YYNGEE. V was pared by 4 bases and J by 7 bases, with 21 bases between. CDR3 protein: CASSLDGTIMGNSPLHF. CDR3 bases: TGTGCCAGCAGCCTTGATGGGACGATCATGGGAAATTCACCCCTCCACTTT.

The chain has TRBV10-2 and TRBJ2-2; D not resolved. Germline lookup yields CDR1 WSHSY and CDR2 SAAADI. Trimming shortened V by 0 bases and J by 7 bases, and 3 bases separated the two germline ends. CDR3 length: 12 residues. CDR3 sequence: CASSESIGELFF. The CDR3 DNA reads TGCGCCAGCAGTGAGTCGATCGGGGAGCTGTTTTTT.

The chain has TRBV5-4 and TRBJ2-5; D is ambiguous. There are 12 residues in the CDR3. With 1 base removed from V and 5 bases from J, the gap between germline ends came to 6 bases. The germline gives CDR1 SGHNT, CDR2 YYREEE (reference sequence). The CDR3: CASSLLPETQYF. Written as DNA, the CDR3 is TGTGCCAGCAGCTTGCTACCCGAGACCCAGTACTTC.

The V call is TRBV6-1, the J call TRBJ1-1; no reliable D call. CDR3 size: 13 residues. Germline values: CDR1 MNHNS, CDR2 SASEGT. The V gene lost 2 bases and the J gene lost 6 bases, with 10 bases spanning the gap. The CDR3 is CASSERKLAEAFF. CDR3 DNA: TGTGCCAGCAGTGAACGCAAGCTCGCTGAAGCTTTCTTT.

This clone showed up just once. The J gene is TRBJ1-5, the V gene TRBV19, with D possibly TRBD1 on 6 matching bases. V gave up 6 bases and J gave up 7 bases, with 22 bases separating them. The CDR3 is 16 amino acids. From germline, CDR1 is LNHDA and CDR2 SQIVND (reference sequence). The CDR3: CASRTTAGEVEQPQHF. In nucleotides, the CDR3 is TGTGCCAGTAGGACGACCGCAGGGGAAGTCGAGCAGCCCCAGCATTTT.